This TCR beta chain appears in the sequencing data of a study of blood T cell repertoires in COVID-19. About the research overall: PBMCs, B-cell-depleted T cells, or T cells were the source of the cDNA or gDNA that made up the material.

How the authors handled the data: Cell counts per sample came from amplifying reference gene primers. Some clones are missing from TCRdb's copy, which holds only in-frame ones; the method was immunoSEQ multiplex PCR. V and J calls and clone size come straight from that table; D and trimming were deduced from the DNA. The table lists over 120,000 clones, 80% to 90% of them singletons. V was pared by 4 bases and J by 9 bases, with 10 bases between. This CDR3 comprises 12 residues. CDR1 is LNHDA, CDR2 SQIVND, per germline (reference sequence). This sequence was found in a woman aged 45-65 years with acute or convalescent COVID-19. Material for sequencing was peripheral blood. The genes are TRBV19 and TRBJ2-1; unclear D gene. The CDR3 region is CASSTANLEQFF. The CDR3 DNA sequence: TGTGCCAGTAGTACCGCTAACCTTGAGCAGTTCTTC.